The clone carrying this T cell receptor beta chain was recorded once. Researchers reported that TCR beta cDNA libraries carried unique molecular identifiers. TCRdb fed the PCR reads into MiXCR, producing one record per CDR3 protein. This table has hundreds of thousands of distinct CDR3 sequences, around 64% appearing once. The data stem from a study of post-analysis software for immune sequencing data. The origin of this receptor is a girl aged 2-15 years with multiple sclerosis. Source material: blood.

This chain's CDR3 is CASSPPGTGGYEQYF. For the CDR3, the DNA is TGTGCCAGCAGTCCGCCGGGGACGGGGGGCTACGAGCAGTACTTC. V is TRBV28 and J is TRBJ2-7; 7 bases line up with TRBD2. CDR1 is MDHEN and CDR2 is SYDVKM in the germline V gene. Trimming took 5 bases from V and 3 from J; bases not matched to a gene: 10. The CDR3 consists of 15 residues.